Included here is one T cell receptor (beta chain) sequence, with context. The junction and the germline gene differ at one end; a read error may be behind it. The data derive from a study of control samples from healthy donors and cancer patients. Germline V gives CDR1 LGHNA, CDR2 YSLEER. This CDR3 comprises 14 residues. Some clones are missing from TCRdb's copy, which holds only in-frame ones; the method was immunoSEQ multiplex PCR. This table has about 160,000 clones, approximately 90% appearing once. The sample was blood. The sequence came from a man in his thirties or forties in good health. The V gene is TRBV4-3, the J gene TRBJ2-6, with TRBD1 matching 8 bases. The CDR3 DNA is TGCGCCAGCAGCCGCACACAGGGGGGCAACGTCCTGACTTTC. Amino acids: CASSRTQGGNVLTF.